These T cell receptor beta chains were read from a single sample in a study of T cell responses to AZD1222 COVID-19 vaccine. TCRdb's table, derived via immunoSEQ multiplex PCR, lists solely in-frame clones and lacks some. Among 75,000 to 80,000 clones, 75% to 90% were seen once, and the ten largest hold over 1.3%. The specimen comprised peripheral blood, sampled 28 days after the second AZD1222 dose. These receptor sequences come from an adult who received the AZD1222 COVID-19 vaccine. Both conserved end residues are part of each CDR3. D genes are given only for firm matches. Only some rows state a clone size, as once, few, many or a class for expanded clones.

j_call | clone_size | d_call | v_call | cdr3_aa | cdr3_nt
TRBJ1-1 | - | - | TRBV19 | CASSFLNTEAFF | TGTGCCAGTAGCTTCCTGAACACTGAAGCTTTCTTT
TRBJ2-7 | few | TRBD2 | TRBV27 | CASKGLAGYEQYF | TGTGCCAGCAAGGGACTAGCAGGGTACGAGCAGTACTTC
TRBJ1-1 | - | - | TRBV5-1 | CASSLVGRGNTEAFF | TGCGCCAGCAGCTTGGTAGGCAGGGGGAACACTGAAGCTTTCTTT
TRBJ2-4 | - | - | TRBV15 | CATSPLGDIQYF | TGTGCCACCAGCCCCCTGGGGGACATTCAGTACTTC
TRBJ1-1 | - | - | TRBV9 | CASSVDPQTEAFF | TGTGCCAGCAGCGTAGATCCTCAAACTGAAGCTTTCTTT
TRBJ2-2 | - | TRBD1 | TRBV5-5 | CASSLEQGAVVGELFF | TGTGCCAGCAGCTTGGAACAGGGGGCGGTCGTCGGGGAGCTGTTTTTT
TRBJ1-2 | medium-sized | TRBD1 | TRBV18 | CASSPSRQGVSALYGYTF | TGTGCCAGCTCACCGTCAAGACAGGGGGTGTCCGCCCTCTATGGCTACACCTTC
TRBJ1-5 | - | TRBD1 | TRBV28 | CASSLDRGLNQPQHF | TGTGCCAGCAGTTTGGACAGGGGACTCAATCAGCCCCAGCATTTT
TRBJ2-3 | - | - | TRBV4-3 | CASSPGNGDTQYF | TGCGCCAGCAGCCCCGGAAACGGAGATACGCAGTATTTT
TRBJ2-5 | - | - | TRBV11-2 | CASSLVFRDQETQYF | TGTGCCAGCAGCTTAGTCTTCCGGGACCAAGAGACCCAGTACTTC
TRBJ1-6 | few | TRBD1 | TRBV30 | CAWSKETGNSPLHF | TGTGCCTGGAGTAAGGAGACAGGGAATTCACCCCTCCACTTT
TRBJ1-5 | - | - | TRBV7-9 | CASSLGHSNQPQHF | TGTGCCAGCAGCCTCGGACACAGCAATCAGCCCCAGCATTTT
TRBJ2-7 | - | TRBD1 | TRBV7-9 | CASSNRGTYEQYF | TGTGCCAGCAGTAACAGGGGTACCTACGAGCAGTACTTC
TRBJ1-1 | - | - | TRBV30 | CASGDFTEAFF | TGTGCCTCCGGGGATTTCACTGAAGCTTTCTTT
TRBJ1-3 | - | - | TRBV5-1 | CASGSGNSGNTIYF | TGCGCCAGCGGATCAGGTAACTCTGGAAACACCATATATTTT
TRBJ1-5 | - | - | TRBV6-2/TRBV6-3 | CASSYQGLQPQHF | TGTGCCAGCAGTTACCAGGGGCTTCAGCCCCAGCATTTT
TRBJ1-1 | - | - | TRBV2 | CASSEISGLNTEAFF | TGTGCCAGCAGTGAGATTTCCGGGCTGAACACTGAAGCTTTCTTT
TRBJ2-1 | - | TRBD2 | TRBV5-4 | CASSRGLAGAINYNEQFF | TGTGCCAGCAGTCGGGGACTAGCGGGGGCCATAAACTACAATGAGCAGTTCTTC
TRBJ1-6 | - | - | TRBV12-3/TRBV12-4 | CASRPRGYSPLHF | TGTGCCAGCAGGCCCAGAGGATATTCACCCCTCCACTTT
TRBJ1-5 | few | - | TRBV19 | CASTPGLTLGQPQHF | TGTGCCAGTACCCCTGGACTCACCCTGGGGCAGCCCCAGCATTTT
TRBJ2-3 | - | - | TRBV24-1 | CATGTEGTDTQYF | TGTGCCACCGGGACCGAAGGCACAGATACGCAGTATTTT
TRBJ2-2 | - | - | TRBV18 | CASSPARADTGELFF | TGTGCCAGCTCACCGGCCAGGGCGGACACCGGGGAGCTGTTTTTT
TRBJ1-6 | - | - | TRBV6-5 | CASSNYRVLSPLHF | TGTGCCAGCAGTAACTACAGGGTGTTGTCACCCCTCCACTTT
TRBJ1-5 | few | - | TRBV28 | CASSLRAGNQPQHF | TGTGCCAGCAGTTTACGGGCGGGCAATCAGCCCCAGCATTTT